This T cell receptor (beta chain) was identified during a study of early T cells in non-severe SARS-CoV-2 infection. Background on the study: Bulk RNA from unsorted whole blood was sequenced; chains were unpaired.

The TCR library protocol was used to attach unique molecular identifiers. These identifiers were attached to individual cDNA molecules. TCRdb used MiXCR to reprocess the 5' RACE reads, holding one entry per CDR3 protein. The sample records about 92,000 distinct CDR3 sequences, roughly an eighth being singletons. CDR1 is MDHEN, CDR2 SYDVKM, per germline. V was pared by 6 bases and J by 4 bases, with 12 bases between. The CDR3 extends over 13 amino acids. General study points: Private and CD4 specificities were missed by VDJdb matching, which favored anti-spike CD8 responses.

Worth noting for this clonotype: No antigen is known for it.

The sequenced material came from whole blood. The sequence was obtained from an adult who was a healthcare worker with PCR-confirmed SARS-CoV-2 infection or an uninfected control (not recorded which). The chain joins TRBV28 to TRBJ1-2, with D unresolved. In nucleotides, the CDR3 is TGTGCCAGCAGCCCAAGTTTCTCCTATGGCTACACCTTC. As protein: CASSPSFSYGYTF.